The 28 T cell receptor beta chains given below trace back to one sample, sequenced in a study of human T cells and chemical hapten exposure. Time point here: pre-sensitization, week 0. Treatment indicated: therapeutic diphenylcyclopropenone sensitization with weekly scalp DPC. TCRdb called the RACE reads again in MiXCR, with one record for every CDR3 protein. The table lists 300,000 to 450,000 distinct CDR3 sequences, 4.5% to 7% of them singletons. The sample consisted of whole blood, taken in connection with sensitization to the hapten diphenylcyclopropenone (DPC). All receptors come from a woman under 30 with alopecia areata. Some clones in this sample may be carry-over from other donors' samples.

This clonotype showed up many times. The rearrangement uses TRBV29-1 and TRBJ1-1; D not resolved. The germline V gene encodes CDR1 SQVTM and CDR2 ANQGSEA. V lost 3 bases to trimming and J lost 1 base, with 9 bases between them. This CDR3 has 13 residues. The CDR3 bases are TGCAGCGTTGATGGCAGCCCGAACACTGAAGCTTTCTTT. Translation: CSVDGSPNTEAFF.

J is TRBJ2-1 and V is TRBV2, with a tentative D call TRBD1 (6 bases). The CDR3 has 11 amino acids. Germline V lookup: CDR1 SNHLY, CDR2 FYNNEI. With 8 bases removed from V and 4 bases from J, the gap between germline ends came to 6 bases. The CDR3 region has the DNA TGTGCCAGCGGGACATACAATGAGCAGTTCTTC. Translation: CASGTYNEQFF.

In its sample, this clonotype was seen many times. The CDR3: CATTTEIGADTQYF. The CDR3 DNA sequence: TGTGCCACTACGACGGAGATTGGGGCAGATACGCAGTATTTT. The rearrangement uses TRBV2 and TRBJ2-3; D gene uncertain. The CDR3 covers 14 residues. V was pared by 10 bases and J by 4 bases, with 18 bases between. Germline CDR1 reads SNHLY; CDR2 reads FYNNEI.

The chain combines TRBV7-6 with TRBJ2-6, with D perhaps TRBD2 (6 bases). V was cut by 6 bases and J by 0 bases, with 15 bases left in between. This CDR3 contains 17 residues. Germline V gene lookup returns CDR1 SGHVS and CDR2 FNYEAQ. The CDR3 reads CASSPAGGSSGANVLTF. The CDR3 DNA is TGTGCCAGCAGTCCGGCCGGGGGAAGCTCTGGGGCCAACGTCCTGACTTTC.

This clonotype was picked up many times. The rearrangement uses TRBV2 and TRBJ2-7; possibly TRBD2 for D (6 bases). The CDR3 runs to 16 residues. Trimming took off 1 base at V and 0 bases at J, with 13 bases between the two ends. Per germline, CDR1 SNHLY and CDR2 FYNNEI. CDR3 nucleotide sequence: TGTGCCAGCAGTGAAGAAGACCCGGGACTCTCCTACGAGCAGTACTTC. It specifies CASSEEDPGLSYEQYF. The entire variable domain, with the rest obtained from reference TRBV2 and TRBJ2-7, is as follows: EPEVTQTPSHQVTQMGQEVILRCVPISNHLYFYWYRQILGQKVEFLVSFYNNEISEKSEIFDDQFSVERPDGSNFTLKIRSTKLEDSAMYFCASSEEDPGLSYEQYFGPGTRLTVT.

In this sample, this clonotype turned up a few times. V usage is TRBV28 and J usage is TRBJ2-7; tentative D call: TRBD2 (7 bases). Germline V gene data show CDR1 as MDHEN and CDR2 as SYDVKM. V was trimmed by 11 bases and J by 3 bases, leaving 14 bases between them. The CDR3 has 12 residues. The CDR3 sequence: CAAGASGYEQYF. The CDR3 nucleotides read TGTGCCGCGGGGGCTAGCGGCTACGAGCAGTACTTC. Combining the CDR3 with reference TRBV28 and TRBJ2-7 gives the whole variable domain DVKVTQSSRYLVKRTGEKVFLECVQDMDHENMFWYRQDPGLGLRLIYFSYDVKMKEKGDIPEGYSVSREKKERFSLILESASTNQTSMYLCAAGASGYEQYFGPGTRLTVT.

The chain is built from TRBV7-2 and TRBJ2-3; 11 bases are shared with TRBD2. Germline assignment: CDR1 SGHTA and CDR2 FQGNSA. CDR3 size: 17 residues. V was pared by 5 bases and J by 4 bases, with 11 bases of the junction left unmatched. The CDR3 nucleotides read TGTGCCAGCAGCCCCCCGCTTAGCGGGGGGGAAGCAGATACGCAGTATTTT. The encoded protein is CASSPPLSGGEADTQYF.

The chain couples TRBV20-1 to TRBJ1-2; TRBD1 agrees at 9 bases. V trimming: 0 bases; J trimming: 4 bases; junction bases outside the gene matches: 9. Germline V CDR1 and CDR2: DFQATT, SNEGSKA (reference sequence). This CDR3 has 16 residues. The CDR3 bases are TGCAGTGCTAGAGATTCGAGGACAGGGGCGATCTATGGCTACACCTTC. It translates to CSARDSRTGAIYGYTF.

The rearrangement uses TRBV3-1 and TRBJ2-1, with 9 bases aligning to TRBD1. J lost 5 bases, V lost 6 bases, and 8 bases had no gene match. Germline V lookup: CDR1 LGHDT, CDR2 YNNKEL (reference sequence). The CDR3 contains 15 residues. In nucleotides, the CDR3 is TGTGCCAGCAGTCTCTTGGGACAGGGAGACAATGAGCAGTTCTTC. This codes for CASSLLGQGDNEQFF.

The sample holds a few counts of this clonotype. The CDR3, as DNA: TGCGCCAGCAGCCCTATGAGGGCGGGAACCGGAAACACCATATATTTT. This sequence encodes CASSPMRAGTGNTIYF. V is TRBV4-1 and J is TRBJ1-3; no firm D call. This CDR3 contains 16 residues. Trimming removed 4 bases from V and 4 bases from J, with 17 bases in between. Germline V gene lookup returns CDR1 MGHRA and CDR2 YSYEKL.

Ten or more counts support this clonotype. V and J are TRBV29-1 and TRBJ1-5; D is possibly TRBD1 (6 bases). Germline CDR1 and CDR2: SQVTM and ANQGSEA. CDR3 size: 13 residues. V was cut by 6 bases and J by 4 bases, with 13 bases left in between. CDR3 residues: CSVMTGLNQPQHF. CDR3 in DNA: TGCAGCGTGATGACAGGTTTGAATCAGCCCCAGCATTTT.

The chain links TRBV12-3 or TRBV12-4 to TRBJ1-3; D ambiguous. The CDR3 is 15 residues long. V was shortened by 3 bases and J by 0 bases, with 9 bases between the two germline ends. The CDR3 DNA reads TGTGCCAGCAGTTTTGATCAAGTCTCTGGAAACACCATATATTTT. It is translated as CASSFDQVSGNTIYF.

This clonotype occurred a few times. The V and J genes are TRBV6-5 and TRBJ2-3; no definite D call. The CDR3 spans 11 residues. V was cut by 7 bases and J by 6 bases, with 8 bases left in between. Per germline, CDR1 MNHEY and CDR2 SVGAGI. The CDR3 spells CASKGSDTQYF. The CDR3 nucleotides are TGTGCCAGCAAAGGATCGGATACGCAGTATTTT.

This clonotype turned up a few times. This chain links TRBV10-3 with TRBJ1-2, with TRBD1 matching 9 bases. The trim removed 0 bases at V and 4 bases at J, leaving 9 bases unmatched. CDR1 is ENHRY and CDR2 is SYGVKD in the germline V gene. CDR3 length equals 17 residues. The CDR3 reads CAISESSGQGSTYGYTF. The CDR3 nucleotides are TGTGCCATCAGTGAGTCCTCCGGACAGGGGAGTACCTATGGCTACACCTTC.

The table lists this clonotype with many counts. CDR3 in DNA: TGCGCCAGCAGCTTGGCCGGCTTTGCAGATACGCAGTATTTT. Residues: CASSLAGFADTQYF. The chain recombines TRBV5-1 with TRBJ2-3; no definite D call. Deletions cut 0 bases from V and 4 bases from J, with 9 bases between. Germline V lookup: CDR1 SGHRS, CDR2 YFSETQ. CDR3 length: 14 residues.

This clonotype has a handful of counts. This chain links TRBV7-2 with TRBJ2-1; 10 positions match TRBD1. V lost 3 bases to trimming and J lost 6 bases; unmatched junction nucleotides: 2. CDR3 length: 14 amino acids. CDR1 is SGHTA, CDR2 FQGNSA, per germline. The CDR3 DNA sequence: TGTGCCAGCAGCTTGGACAGGGGGAGCAATGAGCAGTTCTTC. Protein sequence: CASSLDRGSNEQFF.

This clonotype was found many times. This chain uses TRBV25-1 with TRBJ2-3; the D gene is possibly TRBD2 (6 bases). Trimming shortened V by 5 bases and J by 0 bases, and 9 bases separated the two germline ends. The germline gives CDR1 MGHDK, CDR2 SYGVNS. The CDR3 sequence is 14 residues long. CDR3: CASSRRGSTDTQYF. CDR3 sequence (DNA): TGTGCCAGCAGTAGGCGGGGAAGCACAGATACGCAGTATTTT.

The rearrangement uses TRBV12-3 or TRBV12-4 and TRBJ2-1, with D perhaps TRBD2 (7 bases). The V end was cut by 5 bases, the J end by 4 bases, with 21 bases between. CDR3 size: 17 residues. CDR3 bases: TGTGCCAGCAGTGGGGGCCCTAGGCGGGGGAAATACAATGAGCAGTTCTTC. As protein: CASSGGPRRGKYNEQFF.

This clonotype was counted many times. The chain carries TRBV5-1 and TRBJ1-1, with TRBD1 identical over 9 bases. With V trimmed by 0 bases and J by 6 bases, 3 bases remained unmatched. Germline V gene data show CDR1 as SGHRS and CDR2 as YFSETQ. The CDR3 spans 14 residues. This CDR3 is CASSLAGQGSEAFF. In nucleotides, the CDR3 is TGCGCCAGCAGCTTGGCGGGACAGGGTTCTGAAGCTTTCTTT.

This clonotype has a count of ten or more. The chain has TRBV6-2 or TRBV6-3 and TRBJ2-4, with 9 positions matching TRBD2. Germline CDR1 and CDR2: MNHEY and SVGEGT. This CDR3 is built from 14 residues. J gave up 6 bases and V 4 bases, and 4 bases lay outside the gene matches. CDR3 sequence (DNA): TGTGCCAGCAGTTCTGTGACTAGCGGAAACATTCAGTACTTC. Encoded protein: CASSSVTSGNIQYF.

This clonotype was seen many times. The V and J genes are TRBV6-5 and TRBJ2-7, with D uncertain. Trimming stripped 2 bases from V and 5 bases from J, with 10 bases between. Germline CDR1 MNHEY, CDR2 SVGAGI. CDR3 length equals 13 residues. The CDR3 loop reads CASSYMKSNEQYF. DNA of the CDR3: TGTGCCAGCAGTTACATGAAAAGTAACGAGCAGTACTTC.

This clonotype was seen many times. The chain links TRBV20-1 to TRBJ1-2, with D hard to call. The CDR3 totals 14 residues. Germline CDR1 and CDR2: DFQATT and SNEGSKA (reference sequence). Trimming took off 6 bases at V and 7 bases at J, with 21 bases between the two ends. The CDR3 DNA is TGCAGTGCAGACCGTGGCACCGGAAATCGTGGCTACACCTTC. Translated: CSADRGTGNRGYTF.

This chain uses TRBV6-2 or TRBV6-3 with TRBJ2-2; TRBD1 might be the D (5 bases). This CDR3 is built from 12 residues. V was trimmed by 8 bases and J by 5 bases, leaving 9 bases between them. Germline CDR1 MNHEY, CDR2 SVGEGT. This CDR3 reads CASQGTTGELFF. For the CDR3, the DNA is TGTGCCAGCCAGGGTACGACCGGGGAGCTGTTTTTT.

This clonotype appeared a few times. V and J are TRBV5-5 and TRBJ2-5, with D possibly being TRBD2 (5 bases). Per the germline V gene, CDR1 is SGHKS and CDR2 is YYEKEE (reference sequence). The CDR3 covers 13 residues. Trimming removed 0 bases from V and 8 bases from J, with 11 bases in between. CDR3 region: CASSLVGSATQYF. DNA for the CDR3: TGTGCCAGCAGCTTGGTGGGTAGCGCTACCCAGTACTTC. The whole variable domain, remainder taken from reference TRBV5-5 and TRBJ2-5, is DAGVTQSPTHLIKTRGQQVTLRCSPISGHKSVSWYQQVLGQGPQFIFQYYEKEERGRGNFPDRFSARQFPNYSSELNVNALLLGDSALYLCASSLVGSATQYFGPGTRLLVL.

This clonotype was observed a handful of times. The chain has TRBV27 and TRBJ1-4; 9 bases match TRBD1. Trimming took 5 bases from V and 8 from J; bases not matched to a gene: 9. The CDR3 covers 15 residues. Germline V gene data show CDR1 as MNHEY and CDR2 as SMNVEV (reference sequence). The CDR3 is CASSPYRGLGEKLFF. The CDR3 nucleotides read TGTGCCAGCAGTCCCTACAGGGGGCTCGGGGAAAAACTGTTTTTT.

This chain joins TRBV27 and TRBJ1-1; D uncertain. Germline V CDR1 and CDR2: MNHEY, SMNVEV (reference sequence). The CDR3 spans 13 residues. V gave up 6 bases and J gave up 3 bases, with 11 bases separating them. The CDR3 nucleotides read TGTGCCAGCAGGGCCGGGAGATACACTGAAGCTTTCTTT. It is translated as CASRAGRYTEAFF.

The V call is TRBV5-1, the J call TRBJ2-5; TRBD2 might be the D (5 bases). This CDR3 is 13 amino acids long. V lost 1 base to trimming and J lost 4 bases, with 8 bases between them. Germline-derived CDR1 and CDR2 are SGHRS and YFSETQ. The CDR3 sequence: CASSLSGTETQYF. The DNA for the CDR3 is TGCGCCAGCAGCTTGTCGGGAACAGAGACCCAGTACTTC.

There are a few counts of this clonotype. The chain employs TRBV6-5 and TRBJ2-1; 12 bases agree with TRBD1. J was trimmed by 7 bases and V by 1 base; bases with no gene match: 2. The CDR3 covers 15 residues. CDR1 is MNHEY, CDR2 SVGAGI, per germline. The CDR3 region has the DNA TGTGCCAGCAGTTACTGGGACAGGGGGCATAATGAGCAGTTCTTC. Amino acid sequence: CASSYWDRGHNEQFF.